These 27 T cell receptor beta chains came from one sample sequenced in a study of prognosis after radiotherapy for stage I lung cancer. Multiplex PCR in two rounds served to amplify TCR beta CDR3 from genomic DNA. Specific primers for each TRBV and TRBJ gene were what first-round PCR used. MiXCR, applied by TCRdb to the multiplex PCR reads, yields one record per CDR3 protein. This table has 10,000 to 15,000 distinct CDR3 sequences, about 40% appearing once. The sequences come from PBMCs, collected before or after stereotactic body radiation therapy (not recorded which). These receptors were obtained from a donor over 45 with non-small cell lung cancer.

This clonotype has ten or more counts. The chain combines TRBV4-3 with TRBJ1-6; D is unclear. This CDR3 is built from 16 residues. Germline V gene sequence: CDR1 LGHNA, CDR2 YSLEER. V lost 4 bases and J 4 bases, leaving 14 bases between the germline ends. The CDR3 here is CASSPTPHNYNSPLHF. The CDR3 nucleotides are TGCGCCAGCAGCCCCACCCCCCATAATTATAATTCACCCCTCCACTTT.

Turning to this clonotype: A far bigger clonotype differs at one base, so this is likely a read error. The chain links TRBV12-3 or TRBV12-4 to TRBJ2-1; 10 nucleotides line up with TRBD2. This CDR3 has 16 amino acids. The CDR3 DNA is TGTACCAGCAGTCAAATGGGGGCTAGCGGGAGCAATGAGCAGTTCTTC. Amino acids: CTSSQMGASGSNEQFF.

The genes are TRBV24-1 and TRBJ2-7, with 8 bases that match TRBD2. Unmatched junction bases numbered 11, after V lost 12 bases and J lost 5 bases. Germline assignment: CDR1 KGHDR and CDR2 SFDVKD. The CDR3 is 13 amino acids. The CDR3 DNA reads as TGTGCCCCCCGGCGGGAGGTGGGGGACGAGCAGTACTTC. Its protein is CAPRREVGDEQYF.

There are a few counts of this clonotype. This may stem from a read error, because a much larger clone lies one nucleotide away. The chain uses TRBV6-1 and TRBJ2-5, with 8 bases matching TRBD2. The CDR3 contains 17 residues. Germline CDR1 reads MNHNS; CDR2 reads SASEGT. V lost 7 bases and J lost 2; bases outside the gene matches: 15. CDR3 in amino acids: CASTRFLAGWVQETQYF. CDR3 sequence (DNA): TGTGCCAGCACCCGATTCTTAGCGGGATGGGTTCAAGAGACCCAGTACTTC.

This clonotype has ten or more counts. The genes are TRBV7-2 and TRBJ1-5; D is unresolved. The V and J ends lost 1 base and 6 bases respectively, with 7 bases between them. CDR3 length equals 13 residues. Germline V gene sequence: CDR1 SGHTA, CDR2 FQGNSA. This CDR3 is CASSLGGSQPQHF. The DNA of the CDR3 is TGTGCCAGCAGCTTAGGAGGTTCTCAGCCCCAGCATTTT.

This clonotype was counted many times. V usage is TRBV4-1 and J usage is TRBJ2-3, with D tentatively TRBD2 (6 bases). Germline V CDR1 and CDR2: MGHRA, YSYEKL. V was clipped by 5 bases and J by 4 bases, with 16 bases between them. This CDR3 is built from 15 residues. Written as DNA, the CDR3 is TGCGCCAGCAGCGTCCGGGACTTCGCCGCAGATACGCAGTATTTT. Translated: CASSVRDFAADTQYF.

This clonotype is medium-sized within its sample. V gene TRBV6-5 combines with J gene TRBJ1-2; D remains unclear. V was trimmed by 4 bases and J by 0 bases, leaving 15 bases between them. Germline loops: CDR1 MNHEY, CDR2 SVGAGI. The CDR3 covers 16 residues. This CDR3 is CASSFGRMPSNYGYTF. CDR3 sequence (DNA): TGTGCCAGCAGTTTCGGAAGGATGCCTTCTAACTATGGCTACACCTTC.

This clonotype was detected ten times or more. The chain uses TRBV24-1 and TRBJ2-6, with 11 bases fitting TRBD1. V gave up 4 bases and J gave up 2 bases; unmatched junction bases: 3. The CDR3 length is 17 residues. Germline values: CDR1 KGHDR, CDR2 SFDVKD. CDR3 sequence reads: CATSELDRGPGANVLTF. For the CDR3, the DNA is TGTGCCACCAGTGAGCTGGACAGGGGGCCTGGGGCCAACGTCCTGACTTTC.

Many counts were recorded for this clonotype. This rearrangement joins TRBV7-2 to TRBJ2-5; no reliable D call. The length of the CDR3 is 16 residues. CDR1 and CDR2 from the germline V gene are SGHTA and FQGNSA. Trimming removed 5 bases at V and 7 bases at J, with 23 bases between. The CDR3 protein is CASSPPPNMSTGTQYF. CDR3 coding DNA: TGTGCCAGCAGCCCCCCCCCTAATATGAGTACCGGGACCCAGTACTTC. The full variable domain, rest sourced from reference TRBV7-2 and TRBJ2-5, is GAGVSQSPSNKVTEKGKDVELRCDPISGHTALYWYRQSLGQGLEFLIYFQGNSAPDKSGLPSDRFSAERTGGSVSTLTIQRTQQEDSAVYLCASSPPPNMSTGTQYFGPGTRLLVL.

The chain carries TRBV6-2 or TRBV6-3 and TRBJ2-2; TRBD2 matches 8 bases. V lost 7 bases to trimming and J lost 9 bases; unmatched junction nucleotides: 22. The CDR3 consists of 18 residues. Germline-derived CDR1 and CDR2 are MNHEY and SVGEGT. CDR3 amino acids: CASISTLSGNEGTWELFF. CDR3 coding DNA: TGTGCCAGCATCTCTACTCTTAGCGGGAACGAGGGGACCTGGGAGCTGTTTTTT.

This clonotype occurred many times. The rearrangement links TRBV5-1 to TRBJ2-3; 7 bases fit TRBD1. The CDR3 is made up of 15 amino acids. The germline V gene has CDR1 SGHRS and CDR2 YFSETQ. V shed 4 bases and J 3 bases; nucleotides not matched to a gene: 8. In nucleotides, the CDR3 is TGCGCCAGCAGCCCGGGACAGTGGGGAACAGATACGCAGTATTTT. Protein sequence: CASSPGQWGTDTQYF.

The chain recombines TRBV24-1 with TRBJ2-7; the D is unclear. The germline V gene has CDR1 KGHDR and CDR2 SFDVKD. V gave up 0 bases and J gave up 6 bases, with 5 bases separating them. This CDR3 is built from 12 residues. The CDR3 DNA is TGTGCCACCAGTGATTTGTATGGCGAGCAGTACTTC. This codes for CATSDLYGEQYF.

This clonotype is medium-sized by share. The chain has TRBV12-3 or TRBV12-4 and TRBJ1-2, with 7 bases fitting TRBD1. This CDR3 has 13 residues. With 5 bases clipped from V and 4 bases from J, the junction kept 4 bases outside the gene matches. The CDR3 here is CASSTGERYGYTF. The CDR3 DNA reads as TGTGCCAGCAGTACAGGGGAGCGCTATGGCTACACCTTC.

The rearrangement joins TRBV6-2 or TRBV6-3 to TRBJ2-7; 9 bases match TRBD1. Germline assignment: CDR1 MNHEY and CDR2 SVGEGT. Trimming at V came to 5 bases and at J to 4 bases, leaving 9 bases not matched to a gene. The CDR3 extends over 15 amino acids. This CDR3 is CASSVRTGDRYEQYF. The CDR3 DNA reads TGTGCCAGCAGTGTCCGGACAGGGGATAGGTACGAGCAGTACTTC.

This clonotype has only a few counts. With a much larger clone just one base away, this may be a read error. The gene calls are TRBV6-1 and TRBJ2-2, with 7 bases fitting TRBD2. The CDR3 spans 12 residues. Germline loops: CDR1 MNHNS, CDR2 SASEGT. The J segment lost 9 bases and the V segment lost 11 bases, leaving 9 bases of the junction unmatched. CDR3 nucleotide sequence: TGTGCCGGGCGGGAGTTAACCTGGGAGCTGTTTTTT. Protein sequence: CAGRELTWELFF.

This clonotype appeared many times. The chain joins TRBV15 to TRBJ2-7, with TRBD2 as a possible D gene (5 bases). Germline assignment: CDR1 LNHNV and CDR2 YYDKDF (reference sequence). The CDR3 is 14 residues long. V was shortened by 0 bases and J by 5 bases, with 11 bases between the two germline ends. The CDR3 DNA is TGTGCCACCAGCAGAGAAGCGGCCCCCGACGAGCAGTACTTC. It is translated as CATSREAAPDEQYF.

This clonotype was seen at least ten times. This rearrangement joins TRBV6-2 or TRBV6-3 to TRBJ2-5; D might be TRBD2 (6 bases). The CDR3 contains 15 residues. The V end lost 7 bases, the J end lost 4 bases, and 19 bases lay between the germline ends. Germline assignment: CDR1 MNHEY and CDR2 SVGEGT. Here the CDR3 reads CASTPGLNFGETQYF. CDR3 in DNA: TGTGCCAGCACTCCGGGACTCAACTTCGGAGAGACCCAGTACTTC.

This clonotype was recorded at least ten times. The V gene is TRBV20-1, the J gene TRBJ1-1; D is perhaps TRBD1 (5 bases). V shed 7 bases and J shed 6 bases, with 12 bases lying between them. CDR1 and CDR2 (germline): DFQATT, SNEGSKA (reference sequence). This CDR3 has 11 residues. CDR3 sequence reads: CSVTLRAEAFF. The CDR3 nucleotides read TGCAGTGTTACACTCAGGGCTGAAGCTTTCTTT.

The chain recombines TRBV28 with TRBJ1-2; D is unresolved. Germline V gene sequence: CDR1 MDHEN, CDR2 SYDVKM. The CDR3 totals 14 residues. V was cut by 3 bases and J by 5 bases, with 13 bases left in between. CDR3 residues: CASSLPQAPYGYTF. Written as DNA, the CDR3 is TGTGCCAGCAGTTTGCCCCAGGCGCCGTATGGCTACACCTTC.

By share, this clonotype counts as medium-sized. V is TRBV5-6 and J is TRBJ1-3, with D unresolved. CDR1 and CDR2 (germline): SGHDT, YYEEEE. This CDR3 has 16 amino acids. V lost 2 bases to trimming and J lost 0 bases, with 12 bases between them. CDR3 amino acids: CASSFAGGYSGNTIYF. The CDR3 coding sequence is TGTGCCAGCAGCTTCGCAGGAGGTTACTCTGGAAACACCATATATTTT.

This clonotype was recorded at least ten times. The rearrangement joins TRBV28 to TRBJ1-1; 10 nucleotides line up with TRBD1. CDR3 length equals 16 residues. From germline, CDR1 is MDHEN and CDR2 SYDVKM. The ends lost 5 bases at V and 4 bases at J; junction bases unmatched: 10. CDR3 loop: CASSPPGQGPLTEAFF. In DNA, the CDR3 is TGTGCCAGCAGTCCCCCGGGACAGGGGCCTCTCACTGAAGCTTTCTTT.

This clonotype ranks as medium-sized. The chain is built from TRBV6-1 and TRBJ2-7; the D call may be TRBD1 or TRBD2 (7 bases each). Deletions cut 8 bases from V and 6 bases from J, with 29 bases between. The CDR3 totals 17 residues. Germline V gene data show CDR1 as MNHNS and CDR2 as SASEGT. The CDR3 reads CASQGGGGGYSRFEQYF. As DNA, the CDR3 is TGTGCCAGCCAAGGAGGGGGCGGGGGATACTCTAGGTTCGAGCAGTACTTC.

Only one count was recorded for this clonotype. The chain combines TRBV2 with TRBJ2-7; no reliable D call. This CDR3 region has 13 residues. V shed 1 base and J shed 2 bases, with 6 bases lying between them. CDR1 and CDR2 (germline): SNHLY, FYNNEI. In nucleotides, the CDR3 is TGTGCCAGCAGTGAAGGTTGGACCTACGAGCAGTACTTC. Protein product: CASSEGWTYEQYF.

This clonotype was picked up a small number of times. Since a much larger clone is just one base distant, this may be a read error. The gene calls are TRBV2 and TRBJ1-5; TRBD1 aligns across 8 bases. The CDR3 loop spans 14 amino acids. The germline V gene has CDR1 SNHLY and CDR2 FYNNEI. The CDR3 nucleotides read TGTGCCAGCGGTGACAGGGGAATCAATCAGCCCCAGCATTTT. Translated: CASGDRGINQPQHF.

This chain links TRBV6-2 or TRBV6-3 with TRBJ2-3, with TRBD1 matching 11 bases. After removal of 5 bases from V and 3 bases from J, the junction contained 4 bases not matched to a gene. The CDR3 has 15 residues. Germline-derived CDR1 and CDR2 are MNHEY and SVGEGT. CDR3 residues: CASSEGQGATDTQYF. The CDR3 DNA reads TGTGCCAGCAGTGAAGGACAGGGGGCTACAGATACGCAGTATTTT.

This chain connects TRBV20-1 to TRBJ1-6, with TRBD1 identical over 7 bases. The CDR3 has 15 residues. V gave up 2 bases and J gave up 7 bases; unmatched junction bases: 8. The germline CDR1 and CDR2 sequences are DFQATT and SNEGSKA (reference sequence). The CDR3 is CSARTIGTENSPLHF. The CDR3, as DNA: TGCAGTGCTAGAACTATAGGGACAGAAAATTCACCCCTCCACTTT.

The chain links TRBV5-1 to TRBJ1-4; 10 bases are shared with TRBD1. The trim removed 3 bases at V and 6 bases at J, leaving 2 bases unmatched. Germline V gene lookup returns CDR1 SGHRS and CDR2 YFSETQ. This CDR3 spans 14 amino acids. The CDR3 reads CASSSTGGYEKLFF. The DNA of the CDR3 is TGCGCCAGCAGCTCGACAGGGGGCTATGAAAAACTGTTTTTT.